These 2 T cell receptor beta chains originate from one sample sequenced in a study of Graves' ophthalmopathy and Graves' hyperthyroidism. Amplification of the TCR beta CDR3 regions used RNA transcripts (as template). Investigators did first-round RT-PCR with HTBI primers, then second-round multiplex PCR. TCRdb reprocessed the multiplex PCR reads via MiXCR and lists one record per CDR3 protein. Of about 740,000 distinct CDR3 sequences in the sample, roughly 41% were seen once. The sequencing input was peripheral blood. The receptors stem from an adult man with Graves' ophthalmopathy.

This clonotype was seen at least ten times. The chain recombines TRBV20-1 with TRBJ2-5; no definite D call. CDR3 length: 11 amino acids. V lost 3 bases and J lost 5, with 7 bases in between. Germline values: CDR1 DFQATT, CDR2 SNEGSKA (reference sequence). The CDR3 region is CSARGVETQYF. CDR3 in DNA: TGCAGTGCTAGGGGTGTGGAGACCCAGTACTTC.

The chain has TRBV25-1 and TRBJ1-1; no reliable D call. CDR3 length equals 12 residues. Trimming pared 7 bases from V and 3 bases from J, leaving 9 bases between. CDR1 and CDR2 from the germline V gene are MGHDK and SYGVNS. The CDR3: CASTGEDTEAFF. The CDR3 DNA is TGTGCCAGCACTGGGGAGGACACTGAAGCTTTCTTT.